This T cell receptor (beta chain) was sequenced during a study of cytomegalovirus exposure and HLA in healthy donors. Primers: 60 Vbeta forward and 13 Jbeta reverse. Measured with immunoSEQ multiplex PCR; TCRdb has only the in-frame clones, and not every one. The sample comprises hundreds of thousands of clones, around two thirds of which are singletons, and roughly 2.4% rests with the top ten. The germline V gene encodes CDR1 SGHTA and CDR2 FQGNSA. CDR3 length: 13 amino acids. Trimming took off 6 bases at V and 5 bases at J, with 10 bases between the two ends. The clonotype comes from a female donor in good health and CMV-seronegative. The chain combines TRBV7-2 with TRBJ2-2, with TRBD2 as a possible D gene (6 bases). Material: PBMCs. The CDR3 DNA reads TGTGCCAGCAGACTAGCCCCAACCGGGGAGCTGTTTTTT. Amino acids: CASRLAPTGELFF.